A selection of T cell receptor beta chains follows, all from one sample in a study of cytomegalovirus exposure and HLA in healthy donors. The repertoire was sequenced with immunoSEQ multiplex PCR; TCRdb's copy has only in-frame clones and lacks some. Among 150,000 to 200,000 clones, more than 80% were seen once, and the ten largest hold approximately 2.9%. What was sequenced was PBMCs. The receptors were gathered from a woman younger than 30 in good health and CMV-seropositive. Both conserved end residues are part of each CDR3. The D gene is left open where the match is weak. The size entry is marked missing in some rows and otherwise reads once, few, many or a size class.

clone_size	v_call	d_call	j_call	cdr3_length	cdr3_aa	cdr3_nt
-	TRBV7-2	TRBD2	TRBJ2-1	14	CASSISGGAFEQFF	TGTGCCAGCAGCATTAGCGGGGGGGCTTTCGAGCAGTTCTTC
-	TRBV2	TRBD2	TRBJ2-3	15	CASSPTSGGADTQYF	TGTGCCAGCAGTCCGACTAGCGGGGGGGCAGATACGCAGTATTTT
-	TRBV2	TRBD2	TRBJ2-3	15	CARSSGGADTDTQYF	TGTGCCAGATCTAGCGGGGGGGCGGACACAGATACGCAGTATTTT
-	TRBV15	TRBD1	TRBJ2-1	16	CATSRAWTGGNNEQFF	TGTGCCACCAGCAGAGCTTGGACAGGGGGCAACAATGAGCAGTTCTTC
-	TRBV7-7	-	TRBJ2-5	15	CASSLSGGGGETQYF	TGTGCCAGCAGCTTATCTGGTGGAGGGGGCGAGACCCAGTACTTC
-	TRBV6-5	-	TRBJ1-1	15	CASSGEATGNTEAFF	TGTGCCAGCAGTGGCGAAGCCACGGGAAACACTGAAGCTTTCTTT
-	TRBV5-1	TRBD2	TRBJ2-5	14	CASGVAGGWETQYF	TGCGCCAGCGGAGTAGCGGGAGGCTGGGAGACCCAGTACTTC
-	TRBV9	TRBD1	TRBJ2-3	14	CASSAPTGTDTQYF	TGTGCCAGCAGCGCCCCGACAGGGACCGATACGCAGTATTTT
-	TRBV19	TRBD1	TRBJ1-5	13	CASSSDRGQPQHF	TGTGCCAGTAGCTCGGACAGGGGTCAGCCCCAGCATTTT
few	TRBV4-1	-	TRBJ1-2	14	CASSPAGQGYGYTF	TGCGCCAGCAGCCCAGCGGGACAAGGCTATGGCTACACCTTC
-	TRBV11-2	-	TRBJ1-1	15	CASSGRRGRNTEAFF	TGTGCCAGCAGCGGCCGTAGGGGGAGGAACACTGAAGCTTTCTTT
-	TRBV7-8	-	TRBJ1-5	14	CASRPSGGYQPQHF	TGTGCCAGCAGACCGTCGGGAGGGTATCAGCCCCAGCATTTT
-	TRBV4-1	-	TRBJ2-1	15	CASSQAQGPIDEQFF	TGCGCCAGCAGCCAAGCTCAGGGGCCCATCGATGAGCAGTTCTTC
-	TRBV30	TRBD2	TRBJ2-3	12	CAWGGVLDTQYF	TGTGCCTGGGGGGGGGTGTTGGATACGCAGTATTTT
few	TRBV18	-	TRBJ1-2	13	CASSPSDIYGYTF	TGTGCCAGCTCACCTTCCGACATCTATGGCTACACCTTC
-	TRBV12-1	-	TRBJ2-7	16	CASTPPWVAEIYEQYF	TGTGCCAGCACCCCTCCATGGGTAGCTGAGATCTACGAGCAGTACTTC
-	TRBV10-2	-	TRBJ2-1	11	CASSPVHEQFF	TGCGCCAGCAGCCCGGTTCATGAGCAGTTCTTC